Presented here are 32 T cell receptor beta chains from one specimen sequenced in a study of CD8 T cells in Susac syndrome. Random hexamers were used to reverse transcribe the RNA input (roughly 0.5 to 1 ug). TCRdb reanalysed the immunoSEQ multiplex PCR reads using MiXCR and keeps one entry per CDR3 protein. There are 150,000 or so distinct CDR3 sequences in the sample; roughly 94% occur only once, and about 0.094% lies in the top ten. The sequenced sample was CD4+ T cells from PBMCs. The receptor source for this set is a human donor with multiple sclerosis.

Here the CDR3 DNA reads TGTGCCAGCAGTTATCGGCCGGGGGCGTTGGATGGCTACACCTTC. Translating it yields CASSYRPGALDGYTF. The J gene is TRBJ1-2, the V gene TRBV6-2 or TRBV6-3, with D perhaps matching TRBD1 (6 bases). This CDR3 contains 15 residues. The germline V gene encodes CDR1 MNHEY and CDR2 SVGEGT. Deletions cut 3 bases from V and 6 bases from J, with 17 bases between.

This sequence joins TRBV5-1 and TRBJ1-5, with a weak D call TRBD1 (5 bases). Trimming took off 4 bases at V and 7 bases at J, with 15 bases between the two ends. Germline CDR1 SGHRS, CDR2 YFSETQ. The CDR3 spans 14 residues. For the CDR3, the DNA is TGCGCCAGCAGCGAAGGAGGGGATGGACAGCCCCAGCATTTT. Translation gives CASSEGGDGQPQHF.

The gene calls are TRBV20-1 and TRBJ1-1; 7 nucleotides agree with TRBD1. Looked up from germline, CDR1 is DFQATT and CDR2 is SNEGSKA (reference sequence). The CDR3 is made up of 14 amino acids. V gave up 0 bases and J gave up 5 bases; unmatched junction bases: 6. CDR3 nucleotides: TGCAGTGCTAGAGATCGGCAGGGGGAGACTGAAGCTTTCTTT. As protein: CSARDRQGETEAFF.

This clonotype came up a few times. This sequence joins TRBV12-3 or TRBV12-4 and TRBJ1-2; D remains ambiguous. CDR3 length: 12 amino acids. V was trimmed by 2 bases and J by 8 bases, leaving 9 bases between them. The CDR3 bases are TGTGCCAGCAGTTTATCCCAACGGGGCTACACCTTC. It is translated as CASSLSQRGYTF.

The CDR3 DNA reads as TGTGCCAGCGCTTCCCGTCGGGAGGGTGAGACCCAGTACTTC. Its protein is CASASRREGETQYF. The chain recombines TRBV27 with TRBJ2-5; 8 nucleotides line up with TRBD2. This CDR3 has 14 residues. The junction had 10 bases not matched to a gene; V was cut back by 8 bases and J by 5 bases. Germline CDR1 reads MNHEY; CDR2 reads SMNVEV (reference sequence).

The chain has TRBV28 and TRBJ1-2; 7 bases align to TRBD1. Germline V lookup: CDR1 MDHEN, CDR2 SYDVKM. After removal of 5 bases from V and 0 bases from J, the junction contained 15 bases not matched to a gene. CDR3 length: 18 residues. CDR3 region: CASSATTGAILPNYGYTF. The CDR3 DNA reads as TGTGCCAGCAGTGCCACTACAGGGGCCATCCTACCTAACTATGGCTACACCTTC.

The CDR3 DNA follows: TGTGCCTGGAGTGTAAAGAGGGGAATGTCCCTGAGGAATGAGCAGTTCTTC. This encodes CAWSVKRGMSLRNEQFF. The chain recombines TRBV30 with TRBJ2-1, with D possibly being TRBD1 or TRBD2 (5 bases each). Trimming shortened V by 0 bases and J by 7 bases, and 22 bases separated the two germline ends. Germline CDR1 reads GTSNPN; CDR2 reads SVGIG (reference sequence). The CDR3 is made up of 17 amino acids.

The chain carries TRBV29-1 and TRBJ2-7; TRBD1 aligns across 9 bases. This CDR3 spans 17 amino acids. Germline CDR1 SQVTM, CDR2 ANQGSEA. J gave up 2 bases and V 3 bases, and 14 bases lay outside the gene matches. CDR3 nucleotides: TGCAGCGTTGAGGCCCCGGGGTGGGACAGGGTCGCCTACGAGCAGTACTTC. Translation: CSVEAPGWDRVAYEQYF.

V gene TRBV19 combines with J gene TRBJ2-7; D is possibly TRBD2 (6 bases). Germline V lookup: CDR1 LNHDA, CDR2 SQIVND (reference sequence). This CDR3 comprises 13 residues. The ends were cut back, 8 bases at V and 6 bases at J, with 17 bases in the middle. The CDR3 DNA is TGTGCCAGTGGGCCGACATCCGGGGGCGAGCAGTACTTC. It encodes CASGPTSGGEQYF.

The genes are TRBV6-5 and TRBJ1-3; a possible D gene is TRBD1 (5 bases). Trimming removed 6 bases from V and 0 bases from J, with 12 bases in between. CDR1 and CDR2 (germline): MNHEY, SVGAGI. The CDR3 runs to 15 residues. In DNA, the CDR3 is TGTGCCAGCAGCCCGGACACCAGCTCTGGAAACACCATATATTTT. It translates to CASSPDTSSGNTIYF.

The chain has TRBV2 and TRBJ2-3, with no clear D. V lost 2 bases, J lost 0 bases, and 12 bases lay in between. Germline V gene data show CDR1 as SNHLY and CDR2 as FYNNEI. The CDR3 contains 16 residues. DNA of the CDR3: TGTGCCAGCAGTGAAAGTGGTCGTCCTAGCACAGATACGCAGTATTTT. It translates to CASSESGRPSTDTQYF. The full variable domain, its missing parts supplied by reference TRBV2 and TRBJ2-3, is EPEVTQTPSHQVTQMGQEVILRCVPISNHLYFYWYRQILGQKVEFLVSFYNNEISEKSEIFDDQFSVERPDGSNFTLKIRSTKLEDSAMYFCASSESGRPSTDTQYFGPGTRLTVL.

In this sample, this clonotype turned up once. This rearrangement joins TRBV7-8 to TRBJ2-3; D uncertain. The CDR3 length is 13 residues. The germline CDR1 and CDR2 sequences are SGHVS and FQNEAQ. V was trimmed by 5 bases and J by 2 bases, leaving 8 bases between them. CDR3 amino acids: CASSTSYTDTQYF. In nucleotides, the CDR3 is TGTGCCAGCAGCACCAGTTACACAGATACGCAGTATTTT.

The chain uses TRBV5-4 and TRBJ2-7, with 10 bases matching TRBD2. After removal of 4 bases from V and 4 bases from J, the junction contained 8 bases not matched to a gene. Per germline, CDR1 SGHNT and CDR2 YYREEE (reference sequence). The CDR3 is 15 amino acids. The CDR3 spells CASSRSSGRAYEQYF. CDR3 DNA sequence: TGTGCCAGCAGCCGATCTAGCGGGAGAGCTTACGAGCAGTACTTC. Full variable domain (missing parts from reference TRBV5-4 and TRBJ2-7): ETGVTQSPTHLIKTRGQQVTLRCSSQSGHNTVSWYQQALGQGPQFIFQYYREEENGRGNFPPRFSGLQFPNYSSELNVNALELDDSALYLCASSRSSGRAYEQYFGPGTRLTVT.

Comment on this clonotype: One junction end disagrees with the germline gene, perhaps due to a read error. DNA for the CDR3: TGTGCCAGCAGTTCATCAGGGATGAAGACTGAAGCTTTCTTT. Amino acid sequence: CASSSSGMKTEAFF. The V gene is TRBV27, the J gene TRBJ1-1, with D tentatively TRBD1 (5 bases). This CDR3 has 14 residues. CDR1 and CDR2 (germline): MNHEY, SMNVEV (reference sequence).

CDR3 in amino acids: CASSTSGTDSGYTF. The CDR3 DNA is TGTGCCAGCAGCACCTCCGGGACAGATAGCGGCTACACCTTC. V and J are TRBV7-9 and TRBJ1-2; TRBD1 matches 7 bases. The germline CDR1 and CDR2 sequences are SEHNR and FQNEAQ (reference sequence). This CDR3 is built from 14 residues. The V gene end was trimmed by 5 bases and the J gene end by 8 bases; junction bases not matched to a gene: 11.

This chain uses TRBV27 with TRBJ2-4; tentative D call: TRBD1 (6 bases). The ends were cut back, 6 bases at V and 5 bases at J, with 20 bases in the middle. The CDR3 runs to 16 residues. From germline, CDR1 is MNHEY and CDR2 SMNVEV (reference sequence). CDR3 residues: CASSLTRGIEENIQYF. The CDR3 DNA is TGTGCCAGCAGCCTCACCAGGGGAATCGAAGAAAACATTCAGTACTTC.

The chain recombines TRBV3-1 with TRBJ2-3, with D unclear. The germline V and J ends were trimmed by 3 bases and 4 bases, with 14 bases remaining between them. The germline V gene has CDR1 LGHDT and CDR2 YNNKEL (reference sequence). The CDR3 is 15 residues long. CDR3 in amino acids: CASSHSPPRSDTQYF. The CDR3 DNA sequence: TGTGCCAGCAGCCATAGCCCCCCTCGGTCAGATACGCAGTATTTT.

This chain joins TRBV25-1 and TRBJ2-1; D is possibly TRBD2 (6 bases). The germline V gene encodes CDR1 MGHDK and CDR2 SYGVNS. CDR3 length equals 16 residues. V was shortened by 2 bases and J by 5 bases, with 16 bases between the two germline ends. CDR3 DNA sequence: TGTGCCAGCAGTGAACTCACCGCCGGGAGCAACAATGAGCAGTTCTTC. It specifies CASSELTAGSNNEQFF.

This clonotype was picked up one time. The V and J genes are TRBV6-6 and TRBJ2-1; 10 bases line up with TRBD2. Germline assignment: CDR1 MNHNY and CDR2 SVGAGI (reference sequence). Losses at the gene ends were 11 bases for V and 7 bases for J; bases not matched to a gene: 11. The CDR3 loop spans 14 amino acids. DNA for the CDR3: TGTGCCGGAGCCTCTAGCGGGAGCAGGAATGAGCAGTTCTTC. Translated, it gives CAGASSGSRNEQFF.

The chain joins TRBV6-1 to TRBJ1-2; the D gene is possibly TRBD1 (6 bases). The CDR3 is 13 amino acids. V lost 6 bases and J 2 bases, leaving 10 bases between the germline ends. The germline V gene encodes CDR1 MNHNS and CDR2 SASEGT. CDR3 in amino acids: CASREGQNYGYTF. CDR3 in DNA: TGTGCCAGCAGGGAGGGACAAAACTATGGCTACACCTTC.

The chain combines TRBV2 with TRBJ2-5; the D gene is possibly TRBD2 (5 bases). In germline, CDR1 is SNHLY, CDR2 FYNNEI. The CDR3 totals 13 residues. The V end lost 7 bases, the J end lost 4 bases, and 13 bases lay between the germline ends. This chain's CDR3 is CASKPRRGETQYF. CDR3 nucleotides: TGTGCCAGCAAACCCCGACGGGGAGAGACCCAGTACTTC. Looking up the rest from reference TRBV2 and TRBJ2-5 gives the full variable domain: EPEVTQTPSHQVTQMGQEVILRCVPISNHLYFYWYRQILGQKVEFLVSFYNNEISEKSEIFDDQFSVERPDGSNFTLKIRSTKLEDSAMYFCASKPRRGETQYFGPGTRLLVL.

The rearrangement uses TRBV5-1 and TRBJ1-3; no reliable D call. V was cut by 5 bases and J by 3 bases, with 9 bases left in between. The CDR3 extends over 13 amino acids. In germline, CDR1 is SGHRS, CDR2 YFSETQ. CDR3 DNA sequence: TGCGCCAGCAGGGAAATCGGTGGAAACACCATATATTTT. It is translated as CASREIGGNTIYF. The variable domain in full, with the rest retrieved from reference TRBV5-1 and TRBJ1-3, is KAGVTQTPRYLIKTRGQQVTLSCSPISGHRSVSWYQQTPGQGLQFLFEYFSETQRNKGNFPGRFSGRQFSNSRSEMNVSTLELGDSALYLCASREIGGNTIYFGEGSWLTVV.

The J gene is TRBJ1-1, the V gene TRBV6-4; no definite D call. V shed 2 bases and J shed 0 bases, with 4 bases lying between them. In germline, CDR1 is MRHNA, CDR2 SNTAGT. CDR3 length equals 13 residues. CDR3 sequence: CASSDGLNTEAFF. The CDR3 DNA follows: TGTGCCAGCAGTGACGGGCTGAACACTGAAGCTTTCTTT.

The V and J genes are TRBV28 and TRBJ2-1, with 8 bases matching TRBD1. The CDR3 is 14 residues long. Germline V gene data show CDR1 as MDHEN and CDR2 as SYDVKM. The V and J ends lost 3 bases and 5 bases, in that order; junction bases with no gene match: 3. Written as DNA, the CDR3 is TGTGCCAGCAGTTTTGGCAGGGGGCACAATGAGCAGTTCTTC. It specifies CASSFGRGHNEQFF.

V is TRBV5-4 and J is TRBJ1-1; the D is unclear. The V gene's germline CDR1 is SGHNT and CDR2 YYREEE (reference sequence). The CDR3 covers 14 residues. V dropped 1 base and J dropped 0 bases, with 7 bases sitting between them. The CDR3 DNA reads TGTGCCAGCAGCTTGACAAGTATGAACACTGAAGCTTTCTTT. Translated: CASSLTSMNTEAFF.

A word on this clonotype: Mismatch with germline at one junction end may stem from a read error. The V gene is TRBV29-1, the J gene TRBJ1-1; no clear D gene. Germline V gene sequence: CDR1 SQVTM, CDR2 ANQGSEA. The CDR3 length is 14 residues. In DNA, the CDR3 is TGCAGCGTTAAAGATCCTTGGGTGAACACTGAAGCTTTCTTT. Its protein is CSVKDPWVNTEAFF.

The chain carries TRBV27 and TRBJ2-7, with D hard to call. This CDR3 has 13 amino acids. Between the trimmed V and J ends, which lost 2 bases and 2 bases, there was a span of 7 bases. CDR1 is MNHEY, CDR2 SMNVEV, per germline (reference sequence). CDR3 in DNA: TGTGCCAGCAGTTTACAGGCCCCCTACGAGCAGTACTTC. This translates into CASSLQAPYEQYF.

This chain connects TRBV29-1 to TRBJ2-1; 9 bases are shared with TRBD2. Germline CDR1 SQVTM, CDR2 ANQGSEA. Trimming cost V 1 base and J 8 bases; bases outside gene matches: 6. The CDR3 length is 14 residues. The CDR3 spells CSVEGGRAADEQFF. CDR3 bases: TGCAGCGTTGAAGGCGGGAGGGCCGCAGATGAGCAGTTCTTC.

The chain joins TRBV29-1 to TRBJ2-6; D unresolved. Germline V gene data show CDR1 as SQVTM and CDR2 as ANQGSEA. V was shortened by 4 bases and J by 0 bases, with 7 bases between the two germline ends. This CDR3 is 14 amino acids long. CDR3 bases: TGCAGCGTTGGTCAGAACTCTGGGGCCAACGTCCTGACTTTC. Translating it yields CSVGQNSGANVLTF.

The table lists this clonotype with a count of one. V usage is TRBV4-1 and J usage is TRBJ1-4, with a tentative D call TRBD1 (5 bases). The CDR3 contains 14 residues. V was shortened by 4 bases and J by 5 bases, with 11 bases between the two germline ends. Germline lookup yields CDR1 MGHRA and CDR2 YSYEKL. CDR3 protein: CASSRPNRNEKLFF. The DNA for the CDR3 is TGCGCCAGCAGCCGCCCCAACAGGAATGAAAAACTGTTTTTT.

This sequence joins TRBV5-6 and TRBJ2-5; D is possibly TRBD2 (6 bases). V lost 2 bases and J lost 5, with 10 bases in between. Germline V gives CDR1 SGHDT, CDR2 YYEEEE. The CDR3 contains 13 residues. The CDR3 DNA reads as TGTGCCAGCAGCTTTTCGGCGGGGGAGACCCAGTACTTC. Its translation is CASSFSAGETQYF.

V usage is TRBV30 and J usage is TRBJ1-1, with D tentatively TRBD1 (5 bases). Between the trimmed V and J ends, which lost 2 bases and 6 bases, there was a span of 13 bases. Germline V gene lookup returns CDR1 GTSNPN and CDR2 SVGIG (reference sequence). The CDR3 covers 13 residues. The CDR3 coding sequence is TGTGCCTGGAGTCCTAAGGGGTCCCCTGAAGCTTTCTTT. This translates into CAWSPKGSPEAFF.